The sequence of this T cell receptor beta chain was determined in a study of blood T cells in healthy people across ages. Whole-study results and caveats: Reliance upon unsorted PBMCs precluded definitive naive versus antigen-experienced comparison. It was held that diversity estimates obtained from one million T cells represented underestimates.

Germline trimming cut 4 bases from V and 8 bases from J; bases unmatched to any gene: 10. The CDR3 runs to 15 residues. Germline values: CDR1 SGHAT, CDR2 FQNNGV. For the second PCR, which ran for about 7 to 12 cycles, a sample-barcoded 5' primer and a J-beta primer mix were used. One entry per CDR3 protein results from TCRdb running MiXCR on the 5' RACE reads. The data contain about 1.1 million distinct CDR3 sequences, 35% to 40% of them seen just once; the ten biggest clones take up over 10%. As concerns this clonotype: Its specificity is not known.

The chain joins TRBV11-2 to TRBJ2-2, with 7 nucleotides matching TRBD1. This receptor was obtained from a man aged 18 to 35 in good health. Sequencing was performed on blood. The CDR3 DNA sequence: TGTGCCAGCAGCTGGGGGACAGTGACGACGGGGGAGCTGTTTTTT. This translates into CASSWGTVTTGELFF. The full variable domain, rest sourced from reference TRBV11-2 and TRBJ2-2, is EAGVAQSPRYKIIEKRQSVAFWCNPISGHATLYWYQQILGQGPKLLIQFQNNGVVDDSQLPKDRFSAERLKGVDSTLKIQPAKLEDSAVYLCASSWGTVTTGELFFGEGSRLTVL.